This paragraph covers one T cell receptor (delta chain) sequence. For this DNA, TCRdb reports the protein of a much larger clone, which diverges at residue 4, most likely from a read error; the protein presented here is translated directly from the DNA. The data were obtained in a study of gamma-delta T cells after stem cell transplantation. TCRdb reanalysed the RT-PCR reads via CATT. This repertoire shows about 1,700 delta-chain clones, roughly 15% found once; its top ten account for roughly 16%. The sequenced material came from gamma-delta T cells. This receptor was obtained from a human donor. It is not recorded whose cells these are; they may come from a transplant donor.

CDR3 DNA: TGTGCCTGTGGCCCCGTACTGGGCTCCTGGGACACCCGACAGATGTTTTTC. Protein sequence: CACGPVLGSWDTRQMFF. The chain recombines TRDV2 with TRDJ3; D is perhaps TRDD3 (6 bases). Germline V lookup: CDR1 GEAIGNYY, CDR2 EKD. Trimming cost V 5 bases and J 0 bases, with 13 bases left between them. This CDR3 region has 17 residues.